The T cell receptor (beta chain) described here comes from a study of CD8+ T cells in alopecia areata. Investigators isolated RNA and reverse transcribed it into cDNA to act as the sequencing template. Profiled with immunoSEQ multiplex PCR; TCRdb holds only in-frame clones, not every one. The data hold about 180,000 clones, with 45% to 60% observed a single time. Treatment described: oral pan-JAK inhibitor, 5-10 mg twice daily. The TCR was taken from a human donor with alopecia areata. The source material was CD8+ T cells sorted from blood, sampled at approximately week 51, from a patient treated with tofacitinib.

The chain's CDR3 is CASSSILAEQYF. The CDR3 nucleotides read TGTGCCAGCAGCTCTATTTTAGCCGAGCAGTACTTC. V gene TRBV7-9 combines with J gene TRBJ2-7; D gene ambiguous. Trimming stripped 4 bases from V and 6 bases from J, with 10 bases between. The germline CDR1 and CDR2 sequences are SEHNR and FQNEAQ (reference sequence). The CDR3 spans 12 residues.